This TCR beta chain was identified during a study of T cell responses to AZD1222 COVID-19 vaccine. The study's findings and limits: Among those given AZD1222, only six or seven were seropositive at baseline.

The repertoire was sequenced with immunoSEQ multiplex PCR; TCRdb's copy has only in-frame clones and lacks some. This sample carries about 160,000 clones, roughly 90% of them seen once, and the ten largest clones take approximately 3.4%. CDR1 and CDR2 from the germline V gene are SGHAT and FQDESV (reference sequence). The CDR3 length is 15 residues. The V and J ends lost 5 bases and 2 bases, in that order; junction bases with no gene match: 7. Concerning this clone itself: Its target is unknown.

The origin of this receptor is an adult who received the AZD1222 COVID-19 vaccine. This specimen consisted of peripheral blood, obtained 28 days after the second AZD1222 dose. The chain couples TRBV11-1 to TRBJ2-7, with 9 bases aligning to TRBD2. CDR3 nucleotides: TGTGCCAGCAGCCCGAGCGGGAGGACTACCTACGAGCAGTACTTC. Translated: CASSPSGRTTYEQYF.